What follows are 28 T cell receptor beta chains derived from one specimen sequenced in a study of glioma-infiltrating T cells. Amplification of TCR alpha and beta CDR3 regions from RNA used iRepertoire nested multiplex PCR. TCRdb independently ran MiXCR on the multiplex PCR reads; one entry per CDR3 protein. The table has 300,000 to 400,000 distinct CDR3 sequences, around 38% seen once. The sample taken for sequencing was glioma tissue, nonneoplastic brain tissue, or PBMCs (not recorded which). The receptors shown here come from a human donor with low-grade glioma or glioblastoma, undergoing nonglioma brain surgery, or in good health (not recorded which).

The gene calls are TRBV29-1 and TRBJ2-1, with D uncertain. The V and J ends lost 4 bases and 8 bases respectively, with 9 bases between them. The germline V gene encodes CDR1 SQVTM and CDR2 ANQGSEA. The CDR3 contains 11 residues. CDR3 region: CSVGTSYEQFF. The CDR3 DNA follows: TGCAGCGTTGGAACGAGTTATGAGCAGTTCTTC.

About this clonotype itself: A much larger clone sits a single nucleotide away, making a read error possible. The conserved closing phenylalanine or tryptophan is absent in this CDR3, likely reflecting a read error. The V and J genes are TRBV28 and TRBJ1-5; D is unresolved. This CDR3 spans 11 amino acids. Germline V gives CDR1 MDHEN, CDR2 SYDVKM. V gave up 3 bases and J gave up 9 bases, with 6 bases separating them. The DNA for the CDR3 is TGTGCCAGCAGTTTGGGGAGGCCCCAGCATTAT. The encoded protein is CASSLGRPQHY.

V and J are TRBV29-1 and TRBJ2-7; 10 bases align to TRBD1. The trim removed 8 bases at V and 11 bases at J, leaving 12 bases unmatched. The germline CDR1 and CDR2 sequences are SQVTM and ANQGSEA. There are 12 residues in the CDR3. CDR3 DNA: TGCAGCATTGCTCGCGAGGGGACAGGGGAGTACTTC. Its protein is CSIAREGTGEYF.

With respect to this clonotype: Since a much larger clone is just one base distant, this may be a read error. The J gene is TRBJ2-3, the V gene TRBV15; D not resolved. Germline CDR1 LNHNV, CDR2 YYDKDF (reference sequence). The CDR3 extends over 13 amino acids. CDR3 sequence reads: CANSSFGTDTQYF. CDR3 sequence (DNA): TGTGCCAACAGCTCTTTCGGCACAGATACGCAGTATTTT.

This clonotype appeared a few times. CDR3 in amino acids: CASSQLGMSNQPQHF. CDR3 bases: TGTGCCAGCAGCCAACTAGGGATGAGCAATCAGCCCCAGCATTTT. The J gene is TRBJ1-5, the V gene TRBV28; D unclear. Per the germline V gene, CDR1 is MDHEN and CDR2 is SYDVKM. The V end lost 6 bases, the J end lost 1 base, and 13 bases lay between the germline ends. The CDR3 runs to 15 residues. Combining the CDR3 with reference TRBV28 and TRBJ1-5 gives the whole variable domain DVKVTQSSRYLVKRTGEKVFLECVQDMDHENMFWYRQDPGLGLRLIYFSYDVKMKEKGDIPEGYSVSREKKERFSLILESASTNQTSMYLCASSQLGMSNQPQHFGDGTRLSIL.

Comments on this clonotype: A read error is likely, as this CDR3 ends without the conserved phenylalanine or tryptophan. The CDR3 bases are TGTGCCTGCAGTTTATTAAGCGGGGGCTCGTATGGCTACACCCTC. Translating it yields CACSLLSGGSYGYTL. This chain links TRBV27 with TRBJ1-2; tentative D call: TRBD1 (6 bases). The CDR3 is made up of 15 amino acids. Germline V lookup: CDR1 MNHEY, CDR2 SMNVEV (reference sequence).

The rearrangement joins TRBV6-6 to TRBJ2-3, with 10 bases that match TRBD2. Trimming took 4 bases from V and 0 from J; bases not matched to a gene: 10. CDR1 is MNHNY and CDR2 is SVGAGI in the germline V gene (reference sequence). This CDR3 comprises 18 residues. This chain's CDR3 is CASSSGLAVDLSTDTQYF. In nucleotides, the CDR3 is TGTGCCAGCAGTTCCGGACTAGCGGTCGACCTTAGCACAGATACGCAGTATTTT.

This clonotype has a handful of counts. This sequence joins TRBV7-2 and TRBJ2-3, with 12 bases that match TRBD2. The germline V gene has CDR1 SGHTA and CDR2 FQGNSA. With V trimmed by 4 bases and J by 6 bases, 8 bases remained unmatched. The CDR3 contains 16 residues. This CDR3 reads CASSSFLAGGRDTQYF. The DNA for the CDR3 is TGTGCCAGCAGCTCGTTCCTAGCGGGAGGGCGGGATACGCAGTATTTT. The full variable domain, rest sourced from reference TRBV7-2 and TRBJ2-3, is GAGVSQSPSNKVTEKGKDVELRCDPISGHTALYWYRQSLGQGLEFLIYFQGNSAPDKSGLPSDRFSAERTGGSVSTLTIQRTQQEDSAVYLCASSSFLAGGRDTQYFGPGTRLTVL.

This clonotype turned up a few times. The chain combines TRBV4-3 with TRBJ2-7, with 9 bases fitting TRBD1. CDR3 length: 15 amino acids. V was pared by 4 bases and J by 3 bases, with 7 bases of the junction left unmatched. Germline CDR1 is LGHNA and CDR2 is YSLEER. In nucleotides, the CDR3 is TGCGCCAGCAGCCCAACCGGGACAGGGTTCTACGAGCAGTACTTC. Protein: CASSPTGTGFYEQYF.

Here the CDR3 DNA reads TGTGCCAGCAGCAGCGCCGGGACAGGGGTATATGGCTACACCTTC. This translates into CASSSAGTGVYGYTF. This chain connects TRBV7-2 to TRBJ1-2, with 10 bases fitting TRBD1. Germline V lookup: CDR1 SGHTA, CDR2 FQGNSA. V shed 5 bases, J shed 5 bases, and the junction held 8 bases outside the gene matches. The CDR3 loop spans 15 amino acids.

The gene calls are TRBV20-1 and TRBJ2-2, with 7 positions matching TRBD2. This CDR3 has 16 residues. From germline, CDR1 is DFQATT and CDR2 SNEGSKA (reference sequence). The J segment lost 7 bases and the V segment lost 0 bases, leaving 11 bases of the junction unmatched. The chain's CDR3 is CSARERPGLHNGELFF. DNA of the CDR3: TGCAGTGCTAGAGAGCGCCCGGGACTACACAACGGGGAGCTGTTTTTT.

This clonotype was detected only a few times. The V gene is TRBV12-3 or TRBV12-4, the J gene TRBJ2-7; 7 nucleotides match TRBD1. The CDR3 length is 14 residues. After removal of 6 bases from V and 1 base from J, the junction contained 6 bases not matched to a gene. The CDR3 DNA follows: TGTGCCAGCAGCCCCTCGACAGGGTCCTACGAGCAGTACTTC. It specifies CASSPSTGSYEQYF.

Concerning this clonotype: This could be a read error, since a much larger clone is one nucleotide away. CDR3 nucleotides: TGTGCCAGCAGTTGGACGGACAAGGGGTACTACACCTTC. As protein: CASSWTDKGYYTF. The rearrangement uses TRBV27 and TRBJ1-2, with D possibly TRBD1 on 5 matching bases. There are 13 residues in the CDR3. Between the trimmed V and J ends, which lost 4 bases and 10 bases, there was a span of 16 bases. CDR1 and CDR2 from the germline V gene are MNHEY and SMNVEV (reference sequence).

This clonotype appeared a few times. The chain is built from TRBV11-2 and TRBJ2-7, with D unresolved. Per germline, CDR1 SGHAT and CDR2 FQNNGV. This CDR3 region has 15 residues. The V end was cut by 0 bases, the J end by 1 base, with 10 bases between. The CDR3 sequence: CASSLDAAGSYEQYF. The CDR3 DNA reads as TGTGCCAGCAGCTTAGACGCGGCAGGTTCCTACGAGCAGTACTTC.

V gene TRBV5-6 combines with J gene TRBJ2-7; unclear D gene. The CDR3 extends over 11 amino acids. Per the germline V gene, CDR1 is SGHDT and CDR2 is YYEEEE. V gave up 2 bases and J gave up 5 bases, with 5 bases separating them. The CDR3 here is CASSFVNEQYF. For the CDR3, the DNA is TGTGCCAGCAGCTTTGTCAACGAGCAGTACTTC.

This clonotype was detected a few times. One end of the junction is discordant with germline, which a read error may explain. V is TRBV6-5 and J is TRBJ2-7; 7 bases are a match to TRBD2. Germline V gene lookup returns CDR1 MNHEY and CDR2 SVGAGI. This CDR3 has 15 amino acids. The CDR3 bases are TGTGCCGGCAGTTCCAGCGGGGTTGAGCCATACGAGCAGTACTTC. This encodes CAGSSSGVEPYEQYF.

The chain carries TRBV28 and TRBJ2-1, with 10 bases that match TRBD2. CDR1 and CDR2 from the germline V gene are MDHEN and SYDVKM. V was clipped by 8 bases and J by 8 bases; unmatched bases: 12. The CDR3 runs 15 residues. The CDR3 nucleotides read TGTGCCAGCCAAGAAGCGGGAGGGGAGGGCCATGAGCAGTTCTTC. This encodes CASQEAGGEGHEQFF.

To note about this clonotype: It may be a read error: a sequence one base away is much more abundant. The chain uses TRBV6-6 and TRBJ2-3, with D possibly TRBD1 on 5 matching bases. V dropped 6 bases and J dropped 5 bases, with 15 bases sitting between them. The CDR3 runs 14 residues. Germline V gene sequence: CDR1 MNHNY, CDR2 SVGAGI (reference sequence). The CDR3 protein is CASSLREPKDTQYF. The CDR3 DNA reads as TGTGCCAGCAGCCTCAGGGAACCCAAAGATACGCAGTATTTT.

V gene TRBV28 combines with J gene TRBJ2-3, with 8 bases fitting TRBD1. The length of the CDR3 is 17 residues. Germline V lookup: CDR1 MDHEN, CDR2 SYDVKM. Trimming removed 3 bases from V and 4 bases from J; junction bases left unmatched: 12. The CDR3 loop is CASSFQPTGDFADTQYF. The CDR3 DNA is TGTGCCAGCAGTTTTCAACCGACAGGGGATTTCGCAGATACGCAGTATTTT.

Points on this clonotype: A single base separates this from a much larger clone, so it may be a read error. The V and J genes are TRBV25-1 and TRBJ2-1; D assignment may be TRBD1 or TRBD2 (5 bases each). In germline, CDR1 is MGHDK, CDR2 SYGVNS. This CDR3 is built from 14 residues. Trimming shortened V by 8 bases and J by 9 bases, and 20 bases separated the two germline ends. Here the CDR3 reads CASEDTVGSGEQFF. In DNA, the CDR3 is TGTGCCAGCGAGGACACGGTGGGGAGCGGTGAGCAGTTCTTC.

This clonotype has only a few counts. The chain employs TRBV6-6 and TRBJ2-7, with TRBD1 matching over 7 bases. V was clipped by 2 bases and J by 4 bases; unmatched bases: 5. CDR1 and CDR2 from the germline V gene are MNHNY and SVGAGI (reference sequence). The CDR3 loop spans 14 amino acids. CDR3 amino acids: CASSYPGQSYEQYF. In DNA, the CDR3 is TGTGCCAGCAGTTACCCGGGACAGAGTTACGAGCAGTACTTC.

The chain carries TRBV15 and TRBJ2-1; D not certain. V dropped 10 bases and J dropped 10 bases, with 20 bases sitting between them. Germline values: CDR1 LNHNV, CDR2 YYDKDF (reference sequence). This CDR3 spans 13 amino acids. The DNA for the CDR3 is TGTGCCAGCAGTGAAAATTTTCAGCAGGAGCAGTTCTTC. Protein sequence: CASSENFQQEQFF. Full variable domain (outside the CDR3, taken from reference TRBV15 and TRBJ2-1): DAMVIQNPRYQVTQFGKPVTLSCSQTLNHNVMYWYQQKSSQAPKLLFHYYDKDFNNEADTPDNFQSRRPNTSFCFLDIRSPGLGDTAMYLCASSENFQQEQFFGPGTRLTVL.

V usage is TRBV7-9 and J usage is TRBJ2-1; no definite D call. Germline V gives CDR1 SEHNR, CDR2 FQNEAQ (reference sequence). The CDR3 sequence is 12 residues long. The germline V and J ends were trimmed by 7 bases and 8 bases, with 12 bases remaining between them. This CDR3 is CASKFLGDEQFF. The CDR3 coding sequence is TGTGCCAGCAAATTTCTTGGGGATGAGCAGTTCTTC. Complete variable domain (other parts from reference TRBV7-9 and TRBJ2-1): DTGVSQNPRHKITKRGQNVTFRCDPISEHNRLYWYRQTLGQGPEFLTYFQNEAQLEKSRLLSDRFSAERPKGSFSTLEIQRTEQGDSAMYLCASKFLGDEQFFGPGTRLTVL.

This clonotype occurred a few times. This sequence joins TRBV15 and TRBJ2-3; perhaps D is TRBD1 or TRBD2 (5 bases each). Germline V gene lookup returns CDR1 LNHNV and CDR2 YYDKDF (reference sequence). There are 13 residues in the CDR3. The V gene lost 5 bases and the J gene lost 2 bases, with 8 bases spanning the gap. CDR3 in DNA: TGTGCCACCAGCCACGGGACCACAGATACGCAGTATTTT. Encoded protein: CATSHGTTDTQYF. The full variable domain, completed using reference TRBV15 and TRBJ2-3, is DAMVIQNPRYQVTQFGKPVTLSCSQTLNHNVMYWYQQKSSQAPKLLFHYYDKDFNNEADTPDNFQSRRPNTSFCFLDIRSPGLGDTAMYLCATSHGTTDTQYFGPGTRLTVL.

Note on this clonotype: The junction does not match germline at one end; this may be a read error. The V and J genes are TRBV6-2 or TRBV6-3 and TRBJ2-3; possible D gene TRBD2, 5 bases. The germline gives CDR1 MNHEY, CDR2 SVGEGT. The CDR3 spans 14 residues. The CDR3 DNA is TGTGCCGGCAGCGGCGAGACCGACCACGGTACGCAGTATTTT. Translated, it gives CAGSGETDHGTQYF.

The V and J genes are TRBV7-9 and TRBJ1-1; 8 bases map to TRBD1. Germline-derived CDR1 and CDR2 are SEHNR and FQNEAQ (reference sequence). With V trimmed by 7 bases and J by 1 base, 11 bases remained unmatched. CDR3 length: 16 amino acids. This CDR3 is CASTEGWGQENTEAFF. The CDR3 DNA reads TGTGCCAGCACCGAGGGTTGGGGACAGGAGAACACTGAAGCTTTCTTT.

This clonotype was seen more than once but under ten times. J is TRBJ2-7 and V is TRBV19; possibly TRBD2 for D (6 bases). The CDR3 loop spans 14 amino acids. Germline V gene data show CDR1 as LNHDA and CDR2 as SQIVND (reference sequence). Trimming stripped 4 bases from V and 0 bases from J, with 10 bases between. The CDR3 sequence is CASSSGVHSYEQYF. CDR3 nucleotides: TGTGCCAGTAGTAGCGGGGTCCACTCCTACGAGCAGTACTTC.

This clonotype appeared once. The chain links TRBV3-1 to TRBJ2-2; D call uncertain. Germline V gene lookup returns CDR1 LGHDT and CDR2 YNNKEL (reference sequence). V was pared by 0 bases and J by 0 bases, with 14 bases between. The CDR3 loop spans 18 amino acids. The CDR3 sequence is CASSQESFVATNTGELFF. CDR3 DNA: TGTGCCAGCAGCCAAGAAAGTTTCGTCGCTACGAACACCGGGGAGCTGTTTTTT.